The rows below give T cell receptor beta chains drawn from one sample of a study of blood T cell repertoires in COVID-19. Repertoires were generated with immunoSEQ multiplex PCR, while TCRdb's copy carries only in-frame clones and drops some. The sample has roughly 38,000 clones, roughly 90% seen once. The sample was peripheral blood. These receptors all stem from a man aged 70-80 years with acute or convalescent COVID-19. Both conserved end residues are part of each CDR3. Each record gives: J gene, V gene, clone size, D gene, CDR3 protein, CDR3 DNA. A D gene is named only where the DNA matches it firmly. The size field is filled for only some rows; it gives once, few, many or a size class.

TRBJ1-3 TRBV5-1 - - CASSLGQFDTIYF TGCGCCAGCAGCTTGGGACAGTTTGACACCATATATTTT
TRBJ2-7 TRBV2 few - CASRDGLLNYEQYF TGTGCCAGCAGAGATGGTCTACTGAACTACGAGCAGTACTTC
TRBJ1-1 TRBV5-6 - TRBD1 CASSWEGGQAYTEAFF TGTGCCAGCAGTTGGGAGGGGGGACAGGCCTACACTGAAGCTTTCTTT
TRBJ1-4 TRBV19 - - CASSLDRRHEKLFF TGTGCCAGTAGTCTTGACAGGAGGCACGAAAAACTGTTTTTT
TRBJ2-1 TRBV18 - TRBD2 CASSPPPASGSSGEQFF TGTGCCAGCTCACCCCCCCCGGCTAGCGGGAGTTCAGGTGAGCAGTTCTTC
TRBJ2-3 TRBV5-1 - TRBD2 CASSLGGLSTDTQYF TGCGCCAGCAGCTTGGGGGGACTATCCACAGATACGCAGTATTTT
TRBJ1-1 TRBV7-2 - - CASSLDRNTEAFF TGTGCCAGCAGCTTGGACAGGAACACTGAAGCTTTCTTT
TRBJ1-1 TRBV2 - TRBD1 CASSSGTGEGEAFF TGTGCCAGCAGTTCAGGGACAGGGGAGGGTGAAGCTTTCTTT
TRBJ2-5 TRBV10-2 once TRBD2 CASSHPGGRETQYF TGCGCCAGCAGTCACCCGGGGGGGCGCGAGACCCAGTACTTC
TRBJ1-2 TRBV19 - TRBD1 CASSIGGQGDSPRGYTF TGTGCCAGTAGTATAGGCGGACAGGGGGACTCCCCTAGAGGCTACACCTTC
TRBJ2-5 TRBV5-4 - - CASSDDKQETQYF TGTGCCAGCAGCGATGACAAACAAGAGACCCAGTACTTC
TRBJ2-7 TRBV5-1 few - CASSLAGESYEQYF TGCGCCAGCAGCTTGGCCGGGGAGTCCTACGAGCAGTACTTC
TRBJ2-1 TRBV5-1 - - CASSPLTSNEQFF TGCGCCAGCAGCCCCCTAACCTCCAATGAGCAGTTCTTC
TRBJ1-1 TRBV4-1 - - CASSQGRGYYDTEAFF TGCGCCAGCAGCCAAGGAAGGGGCTATTATGACACTGAAGCTTTCTTT
TRBJ1-4 TRBV4-1 - - CASSQWAQGNEKLFF TGCGCCAGCAGCCAGTGGGCACAGGGAAATGAAAAACTGTTTTTT
TRBJ1-2 TRBV6-5 - - CASSTIRVVIYGYTF TGTGCCAGCAGTACAATCCGGGTCGTAATATATGGCTACACCTTC
TRBJ2-2 TRBV6-1 - TRBD2 CASSEKFGGSGANTGELFF TGTGCCAGCAGTGAAAAGTTCGGAGGGAGCGGGGCGAACACCGGGGAGCTGTTTTTT
TRBJ2-7 TRBV6-5 - TRBD2 CASSLGLAGGREQYF TGTGCCAGCAGCCTGGGACTAGCGGGAGGAAGAGAGCAGTACTTC
TRBJ1-5 TRBV5-6 once TRBD1 CASSLAGGDQPQHF TGTGCCAGCAGCTTGGCAGGGGGCGATCAGCCCCAGCATTTT
TRBJ1-3 TRBV7-8 - - CASSFSPGQSSGNTIYF TGTGCCAGCAGCTTTTCCCCCGGACAGAGCTCTGGAAACACCATATATTTT
TRBJ1-6 TRBV7-2 - - CASSGLTRGDSPLHF TGTGCCAGCAGCGGGCTGACCCGCGGGGATTCACCCCTCCACTTT
TRBJ2-2 TRBV4-2 - TRBD2 CASSPTGLATGELFF TGTGCCAGCAGCCCAACGGGACTAGCGACCGGGGAGCTGTTTTTT
TRBJ1-1 TRBV18 once TRBD1 CASSLQGANTEAFF TGTGCCAGCTCCCTCCAGGGGGCGAACACTGAAGCTTTCTTT
TRBJ1-1 TRBV29-1 - TRBD1 CSAGQGAVTEAFF TGCAGCGCCGGGCAGGGGGCCGTCACTGAAGCTTTCTTT
TRBJ2-2 TRBV10-2 - TRBD1 CASSASDRVDANTGELFF TGCGCCAGCAGTGCCTCGGACAGGGTTGATGCGAACACCGGGGAGCTGTTTTTT
TRBJ2-7 TRBV18 - TRBD2 CASSPLAGVYEQYF TGTGCCAGCTCACCTCTAGCGGGAGTCTACGAGCAGTACTTC
TRBJ1-2 TRBV19 - - CASSSPSIRVAYGYTF TGTGCCAGTAGTAGCCCCTCAATCAGGGTGGCCTATGGCTACACCTTC
TRBJ1-1 TRBV5-1 - - CASRGLGEAFF TGCGCCAGCAGGGGGCTCGGCGAAGCTTTCTTT
TRBJ1-4 TRBV6-2/TRBV6-3 - TRBD1 CASSYTTGAATNEKLFF TGTGCCAGCAGTTACACGACAGGGGCCGCAACTAATGAAAAACTGTTTTTT
TRBJ2-7 TRBV5-1 - - CASSSTGNREQYF TGCGCCAGCAGCTCCACAGGGAACCGCGAGCAGTACTTC
TRBJ1-1 TRBV5-6 - - CASTPLGRANTEAFF TGTGCCAGCACCCCCCTGGGCAGGGCGAACACTGAAGCTTTCTTT
TRBJ2-3 TRBV4-3 - TRBD1 CASSQVGTGGTDTQYF TGCGCCAGCAGCCAAGTCGGGACAGGGGGAACAGATACGCAGTATTTT
TRBJ1-5 TRBV2 - TRBD1 CASSWTGISNQPQHF TGTGCCAGTTCCTGGACAGGAATTAGCAATCAGCCCCAGCATTTT
TRBJ2-4 TRBV11-2 - - CASSLGGKNIQYF TGTGCCAGCAGCTTAGGCGGGAAAAACATTCAGTACTTC
TRBJ1-6 TRBV5-1 - - CASREDPNNNSPLHF TGCGCCAGCAGGGAGGACCCAAACAATAATTCACCCCTCCACTTT
TRBJ2-4 TRBV7-2 - - CASSLRSQSPQYF TGTGCCAGCAGCTTACGTTCCCAGTCCCCTCAGTACTTC
TRBJ2-2 TRBV11-2 - TRBD2 CASSKLAGGNTGELFF TGTGCCAGCAGCAAACTAGCGGGAGGGAACACCGGGGAGCTGTTTTTT
TRBJ1-6 TRBV5-6 - - CASSLGRAGSYNSPLHF TGTGCCAGCAGCTTAGGGCGGGCAGGCTCCTATAATTCACCCCTCCACTTT
TRBJ2-3 TRBV7-2 - - CASSLQGSDTQYF TGTGCCAGCAGCTTACAGGGTTCAGATACGCAGTATTTT
TRBJ2-7 TRBV5-4 - - CASSGRAGPADEQYF TGTGCCAGCAGCGGGCGAGCGGGCCCAGCTGACGAGCAGTACTTC
TRBJ2-1 TRBV3-1/TRBV3-2 few TRBD2 CASSQDGLAGVDEQFF TGTGCCAGCAGCCAAGATGGACTAGCGGGAGTTGATGAGCAGTTCTTC
TRBJ2-7 TRBV10-2 - TRBD1 CASSEPGTGVYEQYF TGCGCCAGCAGTGAGCCTGGGACAGGGGTCTACGAGCAGTACTTC
TRBJ1-3 TRBV19 - - CASSITRGNTIYF TGTGCCAGTAGTATAACACGAGGAAACACCATATATTTT
TRBJ1-2 TRBV13 - - CASSSGSGNLYGYTF TGTGCCAGCAGCTCTGGATCAGGAAACCTCTATGGCTACACCTTC
TRBJ2-5 TRBV6-2/TRBV6-3 - - CASSSRGTMGETQYF TGTGCCAGCAGTTCACGGGGTACAATGGGAGAGACCCAGTACTTC
TRBJ1-2 TRBV12-3/TRBV12-4 - - CASSYLEGGGYTF TGTGCCAGCAGTTACCTAGAGGGTGGAGGCTACACCTTC
TRBJ2-5 TRBV6-5 once TRBD2 CASSYSKLAETQYF TGTGCCAGCAGTTACTCGAAACTAGCGGAGACCCAGTACTTC
TRBJ2-7 TRBV5-1 - - CASSLVGSGHEQYF TGCGCCAGCAGCTTGGTCGGTAGCGGCCACGAGCAGTACTTC
TRBJ1-1 TRBV3-1/TRBV3-2 - - CASSPPGGRAFF TGTGCCAGCAGCCCACCCGGAGGGCGTGCTTTCTTT
TRBJ2-5 TRBV18 - TRBD1 CASSGNRGYQETQYF TGTGCCAGCTCTGGGAACAGGGGGTACCAAGAGACCCAGTACTTC
TRBJ2-6 TRBV2 - TRBD1 CASSELQGDSTVLTF TGTGCCAGCAGTGAACTACAGGGGGATTCCACCGTCCTGACTTTC
TRBJ2-3 TRBV11-2 - TRBD2 CASSFRPGLAATDTQYF TGTGCCAGCAGCTTCCGCCCGGGACTAGCGGCCACAGATACGCAGTATTTT
TRBJ1-4 TRBV29-1 - - CSVDTGGLPAGLFF TGCAGCGTGGATACAGGAGGGCTCCCAGCAGGACTGTTTTTT
TRBJ2-5 TRBV10-1 - TRBD2 CASSYRTSGYQETQYF TGCGCCAGCAGTTACCGGACTAGCGGCTACCAAGAGACCCAGTACTTC
TRBJ1-3 TRBV7-9 - - CASSLGQGNTIYF TGTGCCAGCAGCTTAGGCCAGGGAAACACCATATATTTT
TRBJ2-7 TRBV5-1 - TRBD1 CASSPGDRGTYEQYF TGCGCCAGCAGTCCCGGGGACAGGGGGACCTACGAGCAGTACTTC
TRBJ2-3 TRBV28 - TRBD1 CASITNRGPSTDTQYF TGTGCCAGCATCACCAACAGGGGCCCTAGCACAGATACGCAGTATTTT
TRBJ2-2 TRBV4-3 - TRBD2 CASSQAGTSDLTGELFF TGCGCCAGCAGCCAAGCCGGGACTAGCGACCTCACCGGGGAGCTGTTTTTT